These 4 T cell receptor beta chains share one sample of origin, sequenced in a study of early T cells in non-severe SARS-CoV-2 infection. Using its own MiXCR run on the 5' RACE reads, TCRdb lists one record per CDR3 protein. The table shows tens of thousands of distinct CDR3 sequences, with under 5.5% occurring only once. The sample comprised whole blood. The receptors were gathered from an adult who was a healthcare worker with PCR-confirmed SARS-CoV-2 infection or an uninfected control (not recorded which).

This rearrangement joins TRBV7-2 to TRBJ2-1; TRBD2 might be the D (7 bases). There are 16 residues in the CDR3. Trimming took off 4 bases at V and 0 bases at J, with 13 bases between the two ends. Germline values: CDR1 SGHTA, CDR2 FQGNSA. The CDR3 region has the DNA TGTGCCAGCAGCTCGCGGGGGCGGGACTCCTACAATGAGCAGTTCTTC. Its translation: CASSSRGRDSYNEQFF.

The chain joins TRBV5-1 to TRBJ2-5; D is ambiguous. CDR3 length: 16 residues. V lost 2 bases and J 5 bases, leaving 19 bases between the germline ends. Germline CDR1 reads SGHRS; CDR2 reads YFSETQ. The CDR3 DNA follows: TGCGCCAGCAGCTTCCAGCCGCCCCCGGCTGGCGAGACCCAGTACTTC. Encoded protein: CASSFQPPPAGETQYF.

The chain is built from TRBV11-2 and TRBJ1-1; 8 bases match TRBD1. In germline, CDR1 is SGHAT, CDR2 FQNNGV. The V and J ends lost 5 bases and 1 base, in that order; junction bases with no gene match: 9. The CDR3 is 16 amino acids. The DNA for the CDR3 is TGTGCCAGCAGCCCCGGGACAGGCGTTCGGAACACTGAAGCTTTCTTT. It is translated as CASSPGTGVRNTEAFF.

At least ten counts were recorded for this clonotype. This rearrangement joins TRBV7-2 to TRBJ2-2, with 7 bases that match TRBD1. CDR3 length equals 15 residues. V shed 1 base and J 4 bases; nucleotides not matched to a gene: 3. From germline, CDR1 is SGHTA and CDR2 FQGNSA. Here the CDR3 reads CASSLDHRGTGELFF. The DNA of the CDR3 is TGTGCCAGCAGCTTAGATCACAGGGGCACCGGGGAGCTGTTTTTT.